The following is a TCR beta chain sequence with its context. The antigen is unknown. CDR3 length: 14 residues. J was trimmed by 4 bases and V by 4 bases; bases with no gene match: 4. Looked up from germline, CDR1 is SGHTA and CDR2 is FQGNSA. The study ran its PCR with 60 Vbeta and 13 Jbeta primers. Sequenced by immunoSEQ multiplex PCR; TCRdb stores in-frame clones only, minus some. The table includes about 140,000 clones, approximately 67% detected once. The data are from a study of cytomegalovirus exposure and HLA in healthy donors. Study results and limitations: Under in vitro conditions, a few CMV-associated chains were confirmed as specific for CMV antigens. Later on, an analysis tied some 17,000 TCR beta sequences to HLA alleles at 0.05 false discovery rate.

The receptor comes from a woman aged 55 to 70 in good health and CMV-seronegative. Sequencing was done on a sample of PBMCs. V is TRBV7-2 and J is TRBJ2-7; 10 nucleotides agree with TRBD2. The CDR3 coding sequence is TGTGCCAGCAGCTCGCTTAGCGGGGGGTACGAGCAGTACTTC. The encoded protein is CASSSLSGGYEQYF.